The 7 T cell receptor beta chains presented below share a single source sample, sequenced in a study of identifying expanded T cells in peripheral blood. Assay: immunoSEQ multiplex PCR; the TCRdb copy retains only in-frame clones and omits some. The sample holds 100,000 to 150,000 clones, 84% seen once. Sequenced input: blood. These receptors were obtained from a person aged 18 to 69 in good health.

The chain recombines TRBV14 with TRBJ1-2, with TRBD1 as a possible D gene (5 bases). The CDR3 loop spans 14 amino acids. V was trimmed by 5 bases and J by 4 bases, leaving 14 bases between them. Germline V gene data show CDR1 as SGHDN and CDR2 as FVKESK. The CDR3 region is CASSSSTDRYGYTF. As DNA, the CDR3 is TGTGCCAGCAGCTCTTCGACAGACCGCTATGGCTACACCTTC.

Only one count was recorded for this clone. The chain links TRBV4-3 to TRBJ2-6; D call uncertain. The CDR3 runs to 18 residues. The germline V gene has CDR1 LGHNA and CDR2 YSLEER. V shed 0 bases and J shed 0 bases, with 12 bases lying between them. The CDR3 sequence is CASSQEAWLVSGANVLTF. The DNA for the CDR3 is TGCGCCAGCAGCCAAGAGGCTTGGCTAGTCTCTGGGGCCAACGTCCTGACTTTC.

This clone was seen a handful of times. CDR3 residues: CASRFRDNGNTIYF. In DNA form, the CDR3 reads TGTGCCAGTAGGTTCCGGGACAATGGAAACACCATATATTTT. The V gene is TRBV19, the J gene TRBJ1-3, with D possibly TRBD1 on 6 matching bases. Trimming shortened V by 6 bases and J by 3 bases, and 12 bases separated the two germline ends. The CDR3 contains 14 residues. Looked up from germline, CDR1 is LNHDA and CDR2 is SQIVND (reference sequence).

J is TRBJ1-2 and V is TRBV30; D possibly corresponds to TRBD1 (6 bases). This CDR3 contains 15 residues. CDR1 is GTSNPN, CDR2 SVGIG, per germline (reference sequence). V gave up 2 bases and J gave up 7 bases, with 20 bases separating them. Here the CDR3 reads CAWSSTGGRLGGYTF. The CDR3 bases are TGTGCCTGGAGTTCGACAGGCGGACGTTTGGGTGGCTACACCTTC.

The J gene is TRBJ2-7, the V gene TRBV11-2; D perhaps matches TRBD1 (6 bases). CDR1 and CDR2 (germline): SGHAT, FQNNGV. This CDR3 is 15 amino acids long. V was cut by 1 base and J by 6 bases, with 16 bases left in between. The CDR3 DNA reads TGTGCCAGCAGCTTAGCAAGGGACACCACCCGCGAGCAGTACTTC. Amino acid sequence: CASSLARDTTREQYF.

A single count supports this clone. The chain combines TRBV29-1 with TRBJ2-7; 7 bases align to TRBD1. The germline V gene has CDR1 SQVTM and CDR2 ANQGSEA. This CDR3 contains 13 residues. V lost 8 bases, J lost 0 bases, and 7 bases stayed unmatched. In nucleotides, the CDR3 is TGCAGCATAATATCAGGGGGCTCCTACGAGCAGTACTTC. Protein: CSIISGGSYEQYF.

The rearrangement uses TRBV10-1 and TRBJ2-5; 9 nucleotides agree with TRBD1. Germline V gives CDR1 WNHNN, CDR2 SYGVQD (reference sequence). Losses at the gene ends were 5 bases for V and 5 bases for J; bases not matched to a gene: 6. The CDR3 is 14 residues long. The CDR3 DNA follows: TGCGCCAGCAGTTCACAGGGGGCGATGGAGACCCAGTACTTC. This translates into CASSSQGAMETQYF.